This T cell receptor (beta chain) is drawn from a study of identical twins listed by TCRdb under 2016. With regard to the full study: To test whether fetal clonotypes persist, this study deep-sequenced TCR alpha and beta repertoires from monozygotic twins, from unrelated adults of various ages, and from cord blood. To rule out contamination, the twin experiments were replicated at different times with different library preparation protocols.

To prepare the library, 5' RACE was applied. The sequencing machine was an Illumina HiSeq 2000. Template switching introduced a universal primer binding site; the final cDNA contained a unique molecular identifier, enabling accurate counting of TCR cDNA molecules. Specific primers in the conserved constant-segment region were used to synthesize first-strand cDNA for the TCR alpha and beta chains. To control for contamination, every cDNA library carried two barcodes: a SMART-Mk sample barcode plus Illumina barcodes. TruSeq adapter sequences along with Illumina sample barcodes were introduced in two successive PCR steps. TCR alpha and beta cDNA libraries were sequenced on the Illumina HiSeq platform with custom primers. The study's own analysis went as follows. MiGEC processed the raw reads to extract unique molecular identifiers, while MiXCR was used to determine the CDR3 positions. For each individual, recombination models were inferred using an EM algorithm with the repgenHMM and IGoR tools. Shared clonotypes were analyzed with the tcR package in R, and sharing was normalized by the product of cloneset sizes. To study raw recombination free of thymic and clonal selection effects, out-of-frame nonproductive sequences were analyzed. TCRdb reanalyzed the raw reads on its own, using fastp at Q25 for trimming and MiXCR for clone calling, and kept in-frame beta chains. Entries are consolidated by CDR3 protein sequence, retaining the most common genes and DNA. These V and J calls rely on TCRdb rather than the paper's analysis. Present in this sample are some 1,600,000 distinct CDR3 sequences, about 32% of which were seen just once. The ten largest clones capture around 0.3% of the sample.

From the germline V gene, CDR1 is SQVTM and CDR2 is ANQGSEA. Trimming takes 5 bases off V and 2 bases off J; junction bases not matched to a gene: 13. The cysteine opens and the phenylalanine closes a CDR3 of 16 amino acids. The read is trimmed to its CDR3 DNA, 48 bases read in frame from base 1. This clonotype was observed a few times. No cognate antigen has been identified for it. Base qualities are not provided; no much larger clone lies one nucleotide away. All donors were healthy Caucasians. General findings and caveats noted by the study authors: A weaker excess of twin sharing was found in beta out-of-frame sequences because the signal-to-noise ratio was lowered by fewer shared sequences. Invariant T cells such as MAIT and iNKT could partly confound zero-insertion analyses, although diverse VJ usage argued against such confounding for most clonotypes. Abundant cord blood beta clonotypes carried fewer insertions; young adult naive repertoires showed a weaker similar trend, while memory repertoires showed none. Because the same donors could not be followed over many years, the conclusions relied on cross-sectional statistical analysis. In monozygotic twins, out-of-frame TCR alpha sharing was systematically underestimated by recombination models, although the models agreed with sharing between unrelated individuals. Compared with coincidental sharing between unrelated individuals, an excess of low generation-probability sequences was observed among out-of-frame TCR alpha sequences shared between twins.

Recombination joined TRBV29-1 with TRBJ2-7; 9 bases in between match TRBD1. Sequenced: cord blood. The source of this sequence is a newborn girl in good health. The DNA sequence reads TGCAGCGTTAGTGGTAACCGGGACAGGGACGCCTACGAGCAGTACTTC. Translated, this is CSVSGNRDRDAYEQYF.